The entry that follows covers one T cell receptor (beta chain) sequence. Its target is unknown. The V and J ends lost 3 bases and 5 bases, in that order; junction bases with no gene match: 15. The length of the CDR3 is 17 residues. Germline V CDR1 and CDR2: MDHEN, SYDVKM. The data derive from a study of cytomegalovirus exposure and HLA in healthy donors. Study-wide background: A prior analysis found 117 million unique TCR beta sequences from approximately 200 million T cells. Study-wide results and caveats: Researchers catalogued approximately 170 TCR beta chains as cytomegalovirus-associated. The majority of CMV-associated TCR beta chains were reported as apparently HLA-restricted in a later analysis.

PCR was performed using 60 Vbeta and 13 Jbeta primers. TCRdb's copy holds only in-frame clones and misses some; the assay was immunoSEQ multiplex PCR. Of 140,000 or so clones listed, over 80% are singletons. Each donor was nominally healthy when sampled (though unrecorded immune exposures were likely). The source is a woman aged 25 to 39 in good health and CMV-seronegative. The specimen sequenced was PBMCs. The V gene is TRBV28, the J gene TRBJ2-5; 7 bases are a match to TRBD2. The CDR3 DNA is TGTGCCAGCAGTTTCCGGGACTACGTTTTTGCAGAGGAGACCCAGTACTTC. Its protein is CASSFRDYVFAEETQYF.